Listed below are T cell receptor beta chains from one sample, sequenced in a study of blood T cell repertoires in COVID-19. Generated by immunoSEQ multiplex PCR, the TCRdb table keeps only in-frame clones and is missing some. The sample contains 250,000 to 350,000 clones, around 91% of which appear only once. The sample taken for sequencing was peripheral blood. The receptors originated from a woman aged 55 to 70 with acute or convalescent COVID-19. The CDR3 runs from the conserved cysteine through the conserved F or W. D genes are given only for firm matches. Clone size is not always given. Where it is, it says once, few, many or a class for expanded clones.

V gene: TRBV4-2; clone size: NA; J gene: TRBJ2-1; D gene: TRBD2; CDR3 protein: CASSHLSGSSYNEQFF; CDR3 DNA: TGTGCCAGCAGCCACCTTAGCGGGAGCTCCTACAATGAGCAGTTCTTC
V gene: TRBV10-3; clone size: NA; J gene: TRBJ1-2; D gene: TRBD1; CDR3 protein: CAISLGQGDYGYTF; CDR3 DNA: TGTGCCATCAGCCTTGGACAGGGGGATTATGGCTACACCTTC
V gene: TRBV5-1; clone size: NA; J gene: TRBJ1-4; D gene: NA; CDR3 protein: CASSSLGGDKLFF; CDR3 DNA: TGCGCCAGCAGCTCGTTAGGGGGGGATAAACTGTTTTTT
V gene: TRBV4-3; clone size: NA; J gene: TRBJ2-7; D gene: NA; CDR3 protein: CASSQGLIGAYEQYF; CDR3 DNA: TGCGCCAGCAGCCAAGGTTTAATCGGGGCCTACGAGCAGTACTTC
V gene: TRBV3-1/TRBV3-2; clone size: NA; J gene: TRBJ2-5; D gene: NA; CDR3 protein: CASSQDRRVGTQYF; CDR3 DNA: TGTGCCAGCAGCCAAGATCGTCGGGTCGGGACCCAGTACTTC
V gene: TRBV7-2; clone size: NA; J gene: TRBJ1-5; D gene: TRBD1; CDR3 protein: CASSLTGTGSNQPQHF; CDR3 DNA: TGTGCCAGCAGCTTAACCGGGACAGGGAGCAATCAGCCCCAGCATTTT
V gene: TRBV7-2; clone size: NA; J gene: TRBJ2-1; D gene: TRBD2; CDR3 protein: CASSLWGGTVGNEQFF; CDR3 DNA: TGTGCCAGCAGCCTTTGGGGGGGGACGGTGGGCAATGAGCAGTTCTTC
V gene: TRBV7-2; clone size: NA; J gene: TRBJ2-2; D gene: NA; CDR3 protein: CASSLDRVGTGELFF; CDR3 DNA: TGTGCCAGCAGCTTAGACAGGGTTGGCACCGGGGAGCTGTTTTTT
V gene: TRBV28; clone size: few; J gene: TRBJ1-2; D gene: NA; CDR3 protein: CASTDLGRTLGYGYTF; CDR3 DNA: TGTGCCAGCACCGACCTGGGGAGGACCCTTGGCTATGGCTACACCTTC
V gene: TRBV14; clone size: NA; J gene: TRBJ1-6; D gene: TRBD1; CDR3 protein: CASSQVSSGTGSSYNSPLHF; CDR3 DNA: TGTGCCAGCAGCCAAGTCTCCTCCGGGACAGGGAGCTCCTATAATTCACCCCTCCACTTT
V gene: TRBV5-1; clone size: NA; J gene: TRBJ2-2; D gene: NA; CDR3 protein: CASSPGLPGAGELFF; CDR3 DNA: TGCGCCAGCAGCCCCGGACTCCCCGGGGCCGGGGAGCTGTTTTTT
V gene: TRBV4-1; clone size: NA; J gene: TRBJ1-3; D gene: NA; CDR3 protein: CASSQPTRRSGNTIYF; CDR3 DNA: TGCGCCAGCAGCCAACCCACCCGGAGAAGTGGAAACACCATATATTTT
V gene: TRBV13; clone size: NA; J gene: TRBJ1-1; D gene: TRBD1; CDR3 protein: CASSSNRGGGAEAFF; CDR3 DNA: TGTGCCAGCAGCTCAAACAGGGGCGGAGGGGCTGAAGCTTTCTTT
V gene: TRBV7-2; clone size: NA; J gene: TRBJ2-3; D gene: TRBD2; CDR3 protein: CASSLSSGSTDTQYF; CDR3 DNA: TGTGCCAGCAGCCTTTCTAGCGGTTCCACAGATACGCAGTATTTT
V gene: TRBV4-2; clone size: NA; J gene: TRBJ1-2; D gene: NA; CDR3 protein: CASSQESAGEANYGYTF; CDR3 DNA: TGTGCCAGCAGCCAAGAGTCGGCAGGTGAAGCTAACTATGGCTACACCTTC
V gene: TRBV7-7; clone size: NA; J gene: TRBJ1-6; D gene: NA; CDR3 protein: CASRQRRTDYNSPLHF; CDR3 DNA: TGTGCTAGCAGGCAACGGAGGACAGACTATAATTCACCCCTCCACTTT
V gene: TRBV5-1; clone size: NA; J gene: TRBJ1-6; D gene: TRBD1; CDR3 protein: CASSLGGTGNSPLHF; CDR3 DNA: TGCGCCAGCAGCTTGGGCGGGACAGGAAATTCACCCCTCCACTTT
V gene: TRBV29-1; clone size: NA; J gene: TRBJ1-3; D gene: TRBD1; CDR3 protein: CSVALGTGSLSSGNTIYF; CDR3 DNA: TGCAGCGTTGCATTAGGGACAGGGTCGTTGTCCTCTGGAAACACCATATATTTT
V gene: TRBV7-9; clone size: NA; J gene: TRBJ2-1; D gene: TRBD2; CDR3 protein: CASSFSQLAGGPNEQFF; CDR3 DNA: TGTGCCAGCAGCTTTAGCCAGCTAGCGGGGGGCCCCAATGAGCAGTTCTTC
V gene: TRBV7-8; clone size: few; J gene: TRBJ1-1; D gene: NA; CDR3 protein: CASSRGRSTEAFF; CDR3 DNA: TGTGCCAGCAGCCGAGGGAGGTCGACTGAAGCTTTCTTT
V gene: TRBV28; clone size: NA; J gene: TRBJ2-5; D gene: NA; CDR3 protein: CASSSSVETQYF; CDR3 DNA: TGTGCCAGCAGCTCTAGCGTAGAGACCCAGTACTTC
V gene: TRBV7-2; clone size: once; J gene: TRBJ1-3; D gene: NA; CDR3 protein: CASSLGGFRGNTIYF; CDR3 DNA: TGTGCCAGCAGCTTAGGGGGCTTTCGTGGAAACACCATATATTTT
V gene: TRBV5-5; clone size: once; J gene: TRBJ1-6; D gene: TRBD1; CDR3 protein: CASSLGAGGSPLHF; CDR3 DNA: TGTGCCAGCAGCTTGGGGGCAGGGGGGTCACCCCTCCACTTT
V gene: TRBV19; clone size: NA; J gene: TRBJ1-6; D gene: TRBD1; CDR3 protein: CASTPRTGGFSSPLHF; CDR3 DNA: TGTGCCAGTACTCCAAGGACAGGGGGATTCAGTTCACCCCTCCACTTT
V gene: TRBV6-5; clone size: few; J gene: TRBJ1-3; D gene: NA; CDR3 protein: CASTNREHGNTIYF; CDR3 DNA: TGTGCCAGCACCAACAGGGAACACGGAAACACCATATATTTT
V gene: TRBV28; clone size: few; J gene: TRBJ1-2; D gene: TRBD1; CDR3 protein: CASSPATGEGYTF; CDR3 DNA: TGTGCCAGCAGTCCCGCGACAGGGGAGGGCTACACCTTC
V gene: TRBV7-9; clone size: NA; J gene: TRBJ2-2; D gene: NA; CDR3 protein: CASSLTGQNTGELFF; CDR3 DNA: TGTGCCAGCAGCTTAACAGGGCAGAACACCGGGGAGCTGTTTTTT
V gene: TRBV5-5; clone size: NA; J gene: TRBJ2-7; D gene: NA; CDR3 protein: CASSGETAFQQYF; CDR3 DNA: TGTGCCAGCAGCGGCGAGACAGCCTTCCAGCAGTACTTC
V gene: TRBV6-4; clone size: NA; J gene: TRBJ2-5; D gene: NA; CDR3 protein: CASSAEYQETQYF; CDR3 DNA: TGTGCCAGCAGTGCGGAGTATCAAGAGACCCAGTACTTC
V gene: TRBV2; clone size: NA; J gene: TRBJ1-4; D gene: TRBD1; CDR3 protein: CASNRGEKLFF; CDR3 DNA: TGTGCCAGCAACAGGGGGGAAAAACTGTTTTTT
V gene: TRBV5-1; clone size: NA; J gene: TRBJ1-2; D gene: NA; CDR3 protein: CASSGGWTSDGYTF; CDR3 DNA: TGCGCCAGCAGCGGGGGGTGGACGTCCGATGGCTACACCTTC
V gene: TRBV24-1; clone size: NA; J gene: TRBJ2-3; D gene: NA; CDR3 protein: CATSGVRGLTDTQYF; CDR3 DNA: TGTGCCACCAGCGGGGTTCGAGGCCTCACAGATACGCAGTATTTT
V gene: TRBV4-1; clone size: NA; J gene: TRBJ1-5; D gene: TRBD1; CDR3 protein: CASSQVGGRDRAQPQHF; CDR3 DNA: TGCGCCAGCAGCCAAGTGGGTGGTAGGGACAGGGCTCAACCCCAGCATTTT
V gene: TRBV6-2/TRBV6-3; clone size: NA; J gene: TRBJ1-2; D gene: TRBD1; CDR3 protein: CASSEDRGYTF; CDR3 DNA: TGTGCCAGCAGTGAGGACAGGGGCTACACCTTC
V gene: TRBV13; clone size: NA; J gene: TRBJ2-5; D gene: TRBD1; CDR3 protein: CASSLGQGQTQYF; CDR3 DNA: TGTGCCAGCAGCCTAGGACAGGGGCAGACCCAGTACTTC
V gene: TRBV10-2; clone size: NA; J gene: TRBJ2-5; D gene: NA; CDR3 protein: CASSPLGETQYF; CDR3 DNA: TGCGCCAGCAGTCCACTAGGAGAGACCCAGTACTTC
V gene: TRBV19; clone size: NA; J gene: TRBJ1-5; D gene: TRBD1; CDR3 protein: CASAGTGGVEPQHF; CDR3 DNA: TGTGCCAGTGCCGGGACAGGGGGCGTGGAGCCCCAGCATTTT
V gene: TRBV6-5; clone size: NA; J gene: TRBJ2-3; D gene: NA; CDR3 protein: CASIAGIGDTQYF; CDR3 DNA: TGTGCCAGCATCGCAGGGATTGGGGATACGCAGTATTTT
V gene: TRBV12-3/TRBV12-4; clone size: NA; J gene: TRBJ1-6; D gene: TRBD1; CDR3 protein: CASSFGRGQPLHF; CDR3 DNA: TGTGCCAGCAGTTTCGGCAGGGGGCAACCCCTCCACTTT
V gene: TRBV6-5; clone size: NA; J gene: TRBJ1-2; D gene: NA; CDR3 protein: CASMTSGGQGYTF; CDR3 DNA: TGTGCCAGCATGACGTCGGGGGGTCAAGGCTACACCTTC
V gene: TRBV7-6; clone size: NA; J gene: TRBJ1-3; D gene: NA; CDR3 protein: CASRPIGGPPSDSGNTIYF; CDR3 DNA: TGTGCCAGCAGACCCATAGGGGGACCACCATCCGACTCTGGAAACACCATATATTTT
V gene: TRBV5-1; clone size: NA; J gene: TRBJ1-3; D gene: TRBD1; CDR3 protein: CASSEGTDGNTIYF; CDR3 DNA: TGCGCCAGCAGCGAGGGGACAGATGGAAACACCATATATTTT
V gene: TRBV28; clone size: NA; J gene: TRBJ1-2; D gene: NA; CDR3 protein: CASSATAVGYTF; CDR3 DNA: TGTGCCAGCAGTGCGACAGCTGTAGGCTACACCTTC
V gene: TRBV7-8; clone size: NA; J gene: TRBJ1-6; D gene: NA; CDR3 protein: CASSLPGNSPLHF; CDR3 DNA: TGTGCCAGCAGCTTACCCGGGAATTCACCCCTCCACTTT
V gene: TRBV27; clone size: NA; J gene: TRBJ1-4; D gene: NA; CDR3 protein: CASSPLPWAKLFF; CDR3 DNA: TGTGCCAGCAGTCCCCTTCCCTGGGCAAAACTGTTTTTT
V gene: TRBV7-9; clone size: NA; J gene: TRBJ2-1; D gene: TRBD2; CDR3 protein: CASSLAGGFYNEQFF; CDR3 DNA: TGTGCCAGCAGCTTAGCGGGGGGGTTTTACAATGAGCAGTTCTTC
V gene: TRBV2; clone size: few; J gene: TRBJ1-1; D gene: NA; CDR3 protein: CASSAEARDTEAFF; CDR3 DNA: TGTGCCAGCAGTGCGGAGGCGAGGGACACTGAAGCTTTCTTT
V gene: TRBV12-3/TRBV12-4; clone size: NA; J gene: TRBJ2-7; D gene: NA; CDR3 protein: CATGQRNYEQYF; CDR3 DNA: TGTGCCACCGGACAGAGAAACTACGAGCAGTACTTC
V gene: TRBV14; clone size: NA; J gene: TRBJ2-5; D gene: TRBD2; CDR3 protein: CASTLGTSGLETQYF; CDR3 DNA: TGTGCCAGCACCTTGGGGACTAGCGGGTTGGAGACCCAGTACTTC
V gene: TRBV28; clone size: few; J gene: TRBJ2-7; D gene: TRBD2; CDR3 protein: CASSPHPLAGITYEQYF; CDR3 DNA: TGTGCCAGCAGTCCTCACCCACTAGCGGGAATTACCTACGAGCAGTACTTC
V gene: TRBV3-1/TRBV3-2; clone size: NA; J gene: TRBJ2-1; D gene: NA; CDR3 protein: CASSPVGRGIGGEQFF; CDR3 DNA: TGTGCCAGCAGCCCCGTCGGTAGGGGGATTGGGGGTGAGCAGTTCTTC
V gene: TRBV4-3; clone size: NA; J gene: TRBJ1-2; D gene: NA; CDR3 protein: CASSQVEGLGYTF; CDR3 DNA: TGCGCCAGCAGCCAAGTCGAGGGATTAGGCTACACCTTC
V gene: TRBV5-6; clone size: NA; J gene: TRBJ1-3; D gene: NA; CDR3 protein: CASSLGHYRILSGNTIYF; CDR3 DNA: TGTGCCAGCAGCTTGGGACATTACAGGATCCTCTCTGGAAACACCATATATTTT
V gene: TRBV15; clone size: NA; J gene: TRBJ2-2; D gene: NA; CDR3 protein: CATSRDNRGNTGELFF; CDR3 DNA: TGTGCCACCAGCAGAGATAATCGGGGGAACACCGGGGAGCTGTTTTTT
V gene: TRBV28; clone size: NA; J gene: TRBJ1-5; D gene: NA; CDR3 protein: CAGGANSNQPQHF; CDR3 DNA: TGTGCGGGGGGGGCTAATAGCAATCAGCCCCAGCATTTT
V gene: TRBV5-1; clone size: few; J gene: TRBJ2-4; D gene: TRBD1; CDR3 protein: CASSPGTGGNIQYF; CDR3 DNA: TGCGCCAGCAGCCCCGGGACAGGTGGGAACATTCAGTACTTC
V gene: TRBV7-2; clone size: NA; J gene: TRBJ1-1; D gene: NA; CDR3 protein: CASSFPRQVNTEAFF; CDR3 DNA: TGTGCCAGCAGCTTTCCCCGACAGGTGAACACTGAAGCTTTCTTT
V gene: TRBV4-1; clone size: NA; J gene: TRBJ1-1; D gene: NA; CDR3 protein: CASSQAGSNTEAFF; CDR3 DNA: TGCGCCAGCAGCCAAGCTGGCAGTAACACTGAAGCTTTCTTT
V gene: TRBV28; clone size: NA; J gene: TRBJ1-6; D gene: NA; CDR3 protein: CASSIYLSSYNSPLHF; CDR3 DNA: TGTGCCAGCAGTATCTACCTAAGCTCCTATAATTCACCCCTCCACTTT
V gene: TRBV30; clone size: NA; J gene: TRBJ1-4; D gene: TRBD1; CDR3 protein: CAWRGRTGQGGEKLFF; CDR3 DNA: TGTGCCTGGAGGGGACGGACAGGGCAGGGAGGTGAAAAACTGTTTTTT